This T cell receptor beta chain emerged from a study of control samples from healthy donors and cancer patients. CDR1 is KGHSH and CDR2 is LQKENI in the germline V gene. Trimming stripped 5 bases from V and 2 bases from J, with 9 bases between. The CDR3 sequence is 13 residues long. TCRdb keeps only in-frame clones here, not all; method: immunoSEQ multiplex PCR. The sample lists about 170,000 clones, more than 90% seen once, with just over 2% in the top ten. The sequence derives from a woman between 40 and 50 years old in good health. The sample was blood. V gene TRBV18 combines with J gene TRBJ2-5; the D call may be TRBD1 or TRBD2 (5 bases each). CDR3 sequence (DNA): TGTGCCAGCTCAGGGACGGGGCAAGAGACCCAGTACTTC. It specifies CASSGTGQETQYF.